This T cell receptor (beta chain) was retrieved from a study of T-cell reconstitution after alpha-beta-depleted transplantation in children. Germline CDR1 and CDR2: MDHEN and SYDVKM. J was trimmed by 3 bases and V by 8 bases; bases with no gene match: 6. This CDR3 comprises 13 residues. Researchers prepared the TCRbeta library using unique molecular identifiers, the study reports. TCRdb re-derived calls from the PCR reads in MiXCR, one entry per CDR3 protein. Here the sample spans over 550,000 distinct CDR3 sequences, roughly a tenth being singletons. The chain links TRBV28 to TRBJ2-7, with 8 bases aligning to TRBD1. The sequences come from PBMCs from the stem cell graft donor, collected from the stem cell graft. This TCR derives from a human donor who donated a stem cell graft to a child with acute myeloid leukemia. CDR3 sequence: CASVRTGRYEQYF. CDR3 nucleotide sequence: TGTGCCAGCGTTCGGACAGGGCGCTACGAGCAGTACTTC. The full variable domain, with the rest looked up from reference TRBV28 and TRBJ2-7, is DVKVTQSSRYLVKRTGEKVFLECVQDMDHENMFWYRQDPGLGLRLIYFSYDVKMKEKGDIPEGYSVSREKKERFSLILESASTNQTSMYLCASVRTGRYEQYFGPGTRLTVT.